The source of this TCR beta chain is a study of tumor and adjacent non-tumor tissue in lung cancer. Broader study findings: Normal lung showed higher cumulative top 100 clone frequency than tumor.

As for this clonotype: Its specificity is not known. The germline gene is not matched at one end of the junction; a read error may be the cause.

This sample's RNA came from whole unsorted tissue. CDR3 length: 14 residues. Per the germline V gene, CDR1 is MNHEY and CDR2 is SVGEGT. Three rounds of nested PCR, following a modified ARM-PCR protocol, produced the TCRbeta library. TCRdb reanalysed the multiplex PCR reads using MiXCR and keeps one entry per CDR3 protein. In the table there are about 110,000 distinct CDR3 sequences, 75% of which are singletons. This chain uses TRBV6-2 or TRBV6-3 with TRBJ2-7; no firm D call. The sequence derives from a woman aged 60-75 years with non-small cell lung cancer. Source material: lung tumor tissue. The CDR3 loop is CVSVPHGPPYEQYF. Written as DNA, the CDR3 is TGTGTCAGCGTCCCCCACGGCCCACCCTACGAGCAGTACTTC.